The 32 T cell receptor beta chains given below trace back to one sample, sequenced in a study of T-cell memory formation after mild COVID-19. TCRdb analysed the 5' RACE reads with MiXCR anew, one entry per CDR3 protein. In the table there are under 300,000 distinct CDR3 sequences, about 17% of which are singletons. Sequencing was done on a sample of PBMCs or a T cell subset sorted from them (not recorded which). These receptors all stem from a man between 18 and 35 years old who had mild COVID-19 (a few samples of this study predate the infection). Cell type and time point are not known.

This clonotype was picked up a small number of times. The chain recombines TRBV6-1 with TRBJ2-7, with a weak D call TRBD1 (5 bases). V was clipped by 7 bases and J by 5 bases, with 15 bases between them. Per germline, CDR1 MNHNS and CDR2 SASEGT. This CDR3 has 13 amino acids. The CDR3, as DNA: TGTGCCAGCATGCTCCTGGCCAGGGACGAGCAGTACTTC. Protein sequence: CASMLLARDEQYF.

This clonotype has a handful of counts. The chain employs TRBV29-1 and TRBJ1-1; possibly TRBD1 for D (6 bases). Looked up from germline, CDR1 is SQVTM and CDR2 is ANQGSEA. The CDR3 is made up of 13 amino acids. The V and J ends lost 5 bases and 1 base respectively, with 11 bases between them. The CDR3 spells CSVSLQGNTEAFF. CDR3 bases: TGCAGCGTTAGTCTACAGGGGAACACTGAAGCTTTCTTT.

CDR3 sequence reads: CASRKGGSYNSPLHF. The CDR3 DNA reads TGTGCCAGCAGAAAAGGTGGCTCCTATAATTCACCCCTCCACTTT. The chain is built from TRBV6-5 and TRBJ1-6; D unresolved. V lost 6 bases to trimming and J lost 0 bases, with 9 bases between them. Per germline, CDR1 MNHEY and CDR2 SVGAGI. The CDR3 covers 15 residues.

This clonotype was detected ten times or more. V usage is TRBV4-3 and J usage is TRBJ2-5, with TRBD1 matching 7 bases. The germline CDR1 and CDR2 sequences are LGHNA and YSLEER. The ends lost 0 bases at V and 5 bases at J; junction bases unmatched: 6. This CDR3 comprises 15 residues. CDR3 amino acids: CASSQEWQGVETQYF. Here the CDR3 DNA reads TGCGCCAGCAGCCAAGAATGGCAGGGGGTGGAGACCCAGTACTTC.

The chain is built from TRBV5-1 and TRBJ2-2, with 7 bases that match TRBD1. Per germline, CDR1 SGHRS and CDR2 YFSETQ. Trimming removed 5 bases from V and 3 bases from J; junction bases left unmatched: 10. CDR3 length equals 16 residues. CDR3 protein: CASSIQGRQYTGELFF. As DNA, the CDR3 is TGCGCCAGCAGTATACAGGGGAGACAGTACACCGGGGAGCTGTTTTTT.

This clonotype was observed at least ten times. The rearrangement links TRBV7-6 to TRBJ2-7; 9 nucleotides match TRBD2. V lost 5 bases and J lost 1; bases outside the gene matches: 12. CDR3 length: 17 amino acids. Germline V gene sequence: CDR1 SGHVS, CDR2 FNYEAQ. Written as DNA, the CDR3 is TGTGCCAGCAGCCCTGGTGCGGGGGGGGCACTTTCCTACGAGCAGTACTTC. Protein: CASSPGAGGALSYEQYF.

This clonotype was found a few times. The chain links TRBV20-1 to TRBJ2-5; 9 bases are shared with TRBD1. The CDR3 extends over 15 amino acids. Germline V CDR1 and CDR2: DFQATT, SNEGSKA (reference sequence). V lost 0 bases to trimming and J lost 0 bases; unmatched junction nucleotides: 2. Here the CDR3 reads CSARERTGDQETQYF. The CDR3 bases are TGCAGTGCTAGAGAGAGGACAGGGGACCAAGAGACCCAGTACTTC.

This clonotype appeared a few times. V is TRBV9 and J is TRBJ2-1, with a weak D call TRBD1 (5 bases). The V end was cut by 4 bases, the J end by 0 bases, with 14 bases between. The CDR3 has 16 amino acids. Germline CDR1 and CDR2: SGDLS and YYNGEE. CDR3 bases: TGTGCCAGCAGCACCCGACAGATGAGCTCCTACAATGAGCAGTTCTTC. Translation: CASSTRQMSSYNEQFF.

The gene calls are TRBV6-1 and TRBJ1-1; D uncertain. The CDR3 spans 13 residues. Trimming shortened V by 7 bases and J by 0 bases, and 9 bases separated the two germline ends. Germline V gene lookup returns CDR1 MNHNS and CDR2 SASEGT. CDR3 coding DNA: TGTGCCAGCATAACAGCGATGAACACTGAAGCTTTCTTT. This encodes CASITAMNTEAFF.

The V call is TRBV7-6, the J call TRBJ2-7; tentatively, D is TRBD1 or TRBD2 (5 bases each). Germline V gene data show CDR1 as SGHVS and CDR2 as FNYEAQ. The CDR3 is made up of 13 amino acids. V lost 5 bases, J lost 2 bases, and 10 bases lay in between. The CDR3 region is CASSPLGPYEQYF. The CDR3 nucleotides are TGTGCCAGCAGCCCCTTGGGACCCTACGAGCAGTACTTC.

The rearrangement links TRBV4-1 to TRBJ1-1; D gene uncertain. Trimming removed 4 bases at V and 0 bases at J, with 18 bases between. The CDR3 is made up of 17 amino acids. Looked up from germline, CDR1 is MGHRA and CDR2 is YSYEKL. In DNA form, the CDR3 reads TGCGCCAGCAGCCGGACCCCATCGACGGGCCTGAACACTGAAGCTTTCTTT. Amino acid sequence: CASSRTPSTGLNTEAFF.

The chain's CDR3 is CASSQGSNNQPQHF. The CDR3 coding sequence is TGTGCCAGCAGCCAAGGGAGCAACAATCAGCCCCAGCATTTT. V and J are TRBV14 and TRBJ1-5; no clear D gene. Trimming took off 1 base at V and 3 bases at J, with 7 bases between the two ends. Germline CDR1 and CDR2: SGHDN and FVKESK. The CDR3 sequence is 14 residues long.

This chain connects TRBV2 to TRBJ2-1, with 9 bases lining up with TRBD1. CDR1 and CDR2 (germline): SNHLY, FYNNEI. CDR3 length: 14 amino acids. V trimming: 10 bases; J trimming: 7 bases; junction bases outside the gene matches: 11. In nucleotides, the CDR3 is TGTGCCAAGGACAGGGGCCGCGACTTTAATGAGCAGTTCTTC. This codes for CAKDRGRDFNEQFF.

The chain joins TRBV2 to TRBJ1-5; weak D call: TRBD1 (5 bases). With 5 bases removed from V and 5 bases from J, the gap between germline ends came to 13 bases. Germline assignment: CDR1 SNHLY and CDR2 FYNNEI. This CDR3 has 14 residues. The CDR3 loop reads CASSPPDTYQPQHF. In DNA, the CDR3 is TGTGCCAGCAGTCCTCCGGACACTTATCAGCCCCAGCATTTT. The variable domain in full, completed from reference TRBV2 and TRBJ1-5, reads EPEVTQTPSHQVTQMGQEVILRCVPISNHLYFYWYRQILGQKVEFLVSFYNNEISEKSEIFDDQFSVERPDGSNFTLKIRSTKLEDSAMYFCASSPPDTYQPQHFGDGTRLSIL.

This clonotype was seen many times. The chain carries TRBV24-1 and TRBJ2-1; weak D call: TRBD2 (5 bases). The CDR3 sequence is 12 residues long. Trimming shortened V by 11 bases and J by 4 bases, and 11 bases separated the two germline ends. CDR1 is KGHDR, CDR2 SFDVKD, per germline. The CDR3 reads CASGSGYNEQFF. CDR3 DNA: TGTGCCAGCGGTTCGGGATACAATGAGCAGTTCTTC.

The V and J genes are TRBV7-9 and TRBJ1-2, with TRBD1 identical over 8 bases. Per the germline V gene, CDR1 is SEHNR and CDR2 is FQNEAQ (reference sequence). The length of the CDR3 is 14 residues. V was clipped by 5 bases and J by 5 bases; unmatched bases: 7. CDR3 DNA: TGTGCCAGCAGCACGCCGGGACAGGTGTATGGCTACACCTTC. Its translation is CASSTPGQVYGYTF. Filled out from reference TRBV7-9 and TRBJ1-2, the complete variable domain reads DTGVSQNPRHKITKRGQNVTFRCDPISEHNRLYWYRQTLGQGPEFLTYFQNEAQLEKSRLLSDRFSAERPKGSFSTLEIQRTEQGDSAMYLCASSTPGQVYGYTFGSGTRLTVV.

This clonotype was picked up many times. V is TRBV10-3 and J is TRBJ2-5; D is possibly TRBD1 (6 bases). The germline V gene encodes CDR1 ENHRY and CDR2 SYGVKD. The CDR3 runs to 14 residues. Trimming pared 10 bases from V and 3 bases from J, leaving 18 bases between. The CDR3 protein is CATQATGSEETQYF. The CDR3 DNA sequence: TGTGCCACCCAAGCAACAGGGTCGGAAGAGACCCAGTACTTC.

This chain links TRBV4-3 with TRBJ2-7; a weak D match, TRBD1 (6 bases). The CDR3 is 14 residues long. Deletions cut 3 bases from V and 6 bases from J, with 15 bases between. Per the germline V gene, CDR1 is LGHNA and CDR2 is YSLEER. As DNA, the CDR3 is TGCGCCAGCAGCCACCTTAGAACAGGGAGCGAGCAGTACTTC. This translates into CASSHLRTGSEQYF.

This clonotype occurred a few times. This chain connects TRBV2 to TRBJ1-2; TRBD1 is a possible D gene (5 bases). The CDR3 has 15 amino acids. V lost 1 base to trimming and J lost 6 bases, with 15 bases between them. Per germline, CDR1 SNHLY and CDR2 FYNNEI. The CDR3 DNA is TGTGCCAGCAGTGAAGGGACAAGGGTTCCGGATGGCTACACCTTC. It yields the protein CASSEGTRVPDGYTF.

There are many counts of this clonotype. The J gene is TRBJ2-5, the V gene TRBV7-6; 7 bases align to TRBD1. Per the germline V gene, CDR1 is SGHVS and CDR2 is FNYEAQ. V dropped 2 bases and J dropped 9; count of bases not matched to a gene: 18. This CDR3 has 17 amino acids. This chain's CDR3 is CASSLMGRLRGRLSQYF. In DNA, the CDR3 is TGTGCCAGCAGCTTAATGGGAAGATTGAGGGGGCGGTTGTCCCAGTACTTC.

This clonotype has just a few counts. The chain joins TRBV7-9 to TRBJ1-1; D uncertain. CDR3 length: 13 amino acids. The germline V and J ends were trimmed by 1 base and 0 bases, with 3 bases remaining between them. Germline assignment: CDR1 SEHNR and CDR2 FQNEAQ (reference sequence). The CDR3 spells CASSLVLNTEAFF. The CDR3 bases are TGTGCCAGCAGCTTAGTCTTGAACACTGAAGCTTTCTTT.

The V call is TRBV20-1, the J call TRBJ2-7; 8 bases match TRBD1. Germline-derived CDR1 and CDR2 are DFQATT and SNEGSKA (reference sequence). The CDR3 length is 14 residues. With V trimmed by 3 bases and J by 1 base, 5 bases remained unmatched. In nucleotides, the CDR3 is TGCAGTGCTAGGGACAGGGTCGGATCCTACGAGCAGTACTTC. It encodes CSARDRVGSYEQYF.

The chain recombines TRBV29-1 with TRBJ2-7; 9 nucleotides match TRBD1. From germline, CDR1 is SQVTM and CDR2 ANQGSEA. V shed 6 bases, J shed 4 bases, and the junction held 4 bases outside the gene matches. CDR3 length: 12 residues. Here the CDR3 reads CSVGDREYEQYV. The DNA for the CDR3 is TGCAGCGTAGGGGACAGGGAATACGAGCAGTACGTC.

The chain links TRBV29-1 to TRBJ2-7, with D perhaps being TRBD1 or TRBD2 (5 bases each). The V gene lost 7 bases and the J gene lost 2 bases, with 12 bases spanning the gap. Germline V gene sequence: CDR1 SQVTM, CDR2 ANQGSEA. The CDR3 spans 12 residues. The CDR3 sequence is CSGGTDAYEQYF. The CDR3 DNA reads TGCAGCGGGGGGACCGACGCCTACGAGCAGTACTTC.

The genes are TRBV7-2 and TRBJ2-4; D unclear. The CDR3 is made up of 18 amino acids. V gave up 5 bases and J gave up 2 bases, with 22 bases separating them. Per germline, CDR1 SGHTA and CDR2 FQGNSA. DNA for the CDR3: TGTGCCAGCAGCCCGGGCCGGTGGGGTTGGTTAACCAAAAACATTCAGTACTTC. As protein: CASSPGRWGWLTKNIQYF.

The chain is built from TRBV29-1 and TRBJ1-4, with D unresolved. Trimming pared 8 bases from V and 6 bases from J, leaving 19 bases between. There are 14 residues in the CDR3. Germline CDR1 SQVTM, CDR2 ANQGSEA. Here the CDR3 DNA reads TGCAGCTTCGCAAGGCTGGAATCCGATGAAAAACTGTTTTTT. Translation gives CSFARLESDEKLFF.

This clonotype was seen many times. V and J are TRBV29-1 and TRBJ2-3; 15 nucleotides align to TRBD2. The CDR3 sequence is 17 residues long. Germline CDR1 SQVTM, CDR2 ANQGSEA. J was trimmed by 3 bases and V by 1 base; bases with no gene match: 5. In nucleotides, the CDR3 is TGCAGCGTTGAAGCTTGGACTAGCGGGGGGGCAACAGATACGCAGTATTTT. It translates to CSVEAWTSGGATDTQYF.

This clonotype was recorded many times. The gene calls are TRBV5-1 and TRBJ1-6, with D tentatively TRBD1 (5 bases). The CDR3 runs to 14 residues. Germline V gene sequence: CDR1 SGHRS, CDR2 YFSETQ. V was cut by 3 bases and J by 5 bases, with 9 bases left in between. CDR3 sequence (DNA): TGCGCCAGCAGCTATGACAGTAATAATTCACCCCTCCACTTT. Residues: CASSYDSNNSPLHF.

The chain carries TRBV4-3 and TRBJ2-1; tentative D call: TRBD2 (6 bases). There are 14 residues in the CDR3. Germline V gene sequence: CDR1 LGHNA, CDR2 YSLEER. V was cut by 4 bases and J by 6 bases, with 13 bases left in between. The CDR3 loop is CASSPIGRFNEQFF. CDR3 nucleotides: TGCGCCAGCAGCCCCATTGGGAGGTTCAATGAGCAGTTCTTC.

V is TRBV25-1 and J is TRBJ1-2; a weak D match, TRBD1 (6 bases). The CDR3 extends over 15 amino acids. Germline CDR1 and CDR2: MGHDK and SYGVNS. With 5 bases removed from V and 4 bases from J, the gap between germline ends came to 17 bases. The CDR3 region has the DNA TGTGCCAGCAGTTTCGCAGGGGAGCAGGGCTATGGCTACACCTTC. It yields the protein CASSFAGEQGYGYTF.

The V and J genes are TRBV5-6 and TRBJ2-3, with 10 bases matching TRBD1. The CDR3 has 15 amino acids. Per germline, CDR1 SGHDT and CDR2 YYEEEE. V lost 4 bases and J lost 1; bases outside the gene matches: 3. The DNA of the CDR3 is TGTGCCAGCAGCCCGGGACAGGGGCGCACAGATACGCAGTATTTT. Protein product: CASSPGQGRTDTQYF.

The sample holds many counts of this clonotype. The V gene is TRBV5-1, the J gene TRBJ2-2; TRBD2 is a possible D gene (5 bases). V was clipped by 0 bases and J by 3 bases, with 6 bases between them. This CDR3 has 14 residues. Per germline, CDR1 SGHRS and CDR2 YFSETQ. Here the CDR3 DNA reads TGCGCCAGCAGCTTGGGTAGCGACACCGGGGAGCTGTTTTTT. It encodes CASSLGSDTGELFF.